The 10 T cell receptor beta chains below come from one sample, sequenced in a study of cytomegalovirus exposure and HLA in healthy donors. This PCR relied on a set of 60 Vbeta primers and 13 Jbeta primers. The assay was immunoSEQ multiplex PCR, and TCRdb's table has in-frame clones only and misses some. There are roughly 200,000 clones in the sample; about four fifths occur only once, and roughly 2.8% lies in the top ten. Sequenced input: PBMCs. The receptor set was obtained from a male donor in good health and CMV-seronegative.

This sequence joins TRBV11-2 and TRBJ1-5, with 7 bases fitting TRBD1. The V segment lost 5 bases and the J segment 6 bases; nucleotides outside the gene matches: 10. The CDR3 runs to 15 residues. CDR1 SGHAT and CDR2 FQNNGV come from the germline V gene. CDR3 protein: CASSRTGATGQPQHF. CDR3 sequence (DNA): TGTGCCAGCAGCAGAACAGGGGCGACGGGTCAGCCCCAGCATTTT.

The V call is TRBV11-3, the J call TRBJ1-1, with D unresolved. V was clipped by 1 base and J by 3 bases, with 6 bases between them. There are 13 residues in the CDR3. CDR1 is SGHNT and CDR2 is YENEEA in the germline V gene. For the CDR3, the DNA is TGTGCCAGCAGCTTAGCCCGGGACACTGAAGCTTTCTTT. It encodes CASSLARDTEAFF.

The J gene is TRBJ1-4, the V gene TRBV15; 7 nucleotides match TRBD1. Germline V gene lookup returns CDR1 LNHNV and CDR2 YYDKDF (reference sequence). V dropped 4 bases and J dropped 5; count of bases not matched to a gene: 4. This CDR3 spans 14 amino acids. Here the CDR3 DNA reads TGTGCCACCAGCACGCCAGGGGGAAATGAAAAACTGTTTTTT. Translated: CATSTPGGNEKLFF.

The V and J genes are TRBV7-9 and TRBJ1-6; no definite D call. V lost 1 base and J lost 0, with 10 bases in between. The CDR3 runs to 17 residues. CDR1 and CDR2 (germline): SEHNR, FQNEAQ (reference sequence). CDR3 region: CASSLVRPSSYNSPLHF. CDR3 sequence (DNA): TGTGCCAGCAGCTTAGTTCGCCCGAGCTCCTATAATTCACCCCTCCACTTT.

V usage is TRBV27 and J usage is TRBJ2-7, with 9 bases identical to TRBD2. The CDR3 length is 18 residues. V shed 6 bases, J shed 4 bases, and the junction held 19 bases outside the gene matches. CDR1 is MNHEY, CDR2 SMNVEV, per germline (reference sequence). The DNA for the CDR3 is TGTGCCAGCAGCCCCTTTCTATCCGGCGGGAGGGATTTATACGAGCAGTACTTC. This codes for CASSPFLSGGRDLYEQYF.

V is TRBV6-5 and J is TRBJ1-1; tentatively, D is TRBD1 (6 bases). V lost 2 bases, J lost 10 bases, and 17 bases lay in between. The CDR3 runs 14 residues. From germline, CDR1 is MNHEY and CDR2 SVGAGI. In DNA, the CDR3 is TGTGCCAGCAGTTACCAAACTGGGACATCTAGAGCTTTCTTT. Translation: CASSYQTGTSRAFF.

This clone has only one observation. CDR3 in amino acids: CASSLQGGRPDTQYF. The CDR3 bases are TGTGCCAGCAGTCTTCAGGGCGGTCGACCAGATACGCAGTATTTT. The chain recombines TRBV6-5 with TRBJ2-3, with D possibly being TRBD1 (5 bases). This CDR3 contains 15 residues. Germline assignment: CDR1 MNHEY and CDR2 SVGAGI. Trimming shortened V by 5 bases and J by 4 bases, and 16 bases separated the two germline ends.

The V and J genes are TRBV6-5 and TRBJ2-3; 12 nucleotides match TRBD2. The CDR3 consists of 14 residues. Germline V gene data show CDR1 as MNHEY and CDR2 as SVGAGI. V was clipped by 7 bases and J by 3 bases; unmatched bases: 2. CDR3 region: CASNLAGGTDTQYF. The CDR3 DNA reads as TGTGCCAGCAATCTAGCGGGAGGGACAGATACGCAGTATTTT.

With respect to this clone: Compared with germline, one end of the junction differs, possibly owing to a read error. The V gene is TRBV7-9, the J gene TRBJ2-1; 11 nucleotides align to TRBD2. CDR1 is SEHNR, CDR2 FQNEAQ, per germline (reference sequence). The CDR3 totals 16 residues. CDR3 in amino acids: CSSSVGTSGLWNEQFF. CDR3 DNA sequence: TGTTCCAGCAGCGTAGGGACTAGCGGCCTTTGGAATGAGCAGTTCTTC.

The chain carries TRBV30 and TRBJ1-1; no definite D call. Per the germline V gene, CDR1 is GTSNPN and CDR2 is SVGIG (reference sequence). Trimming removed 5 bases at V and 1 base at J, with 5 bases between. This CDR3 region has 11 residues. CDR3: CAWGQNTEAFF. CDR3 nucleotide sequence: TGTGCCTGGGGGCAGAACACTGAAGCTTTCTTT.